The 23 T cell receptor beta chains below were found in one sample sequenced in a study of identical twins. One entry per CDR3 protein results from TCRdb running MiXCR on the 5' RACE reads. The data hold approximately 260,000 distinct CDR3 sequences, with over 11% observed a single time. What was sequenced was memory (CD45RO+) T cells sorted from blood. The receptors originated from a young woman in good health.

The J gene is TRBJ2-5, the V gene TRBV9, with TRBD2 matching 9 bases. Germline values: CDR1 SGDLS, CDR2 YYNGEE. With 2 bases clipped from V and 1 base from J, the junction kept 3 bases outside the gene matches. The CDR3 is 15 amino acids. The DNA for the CDR3 is TGTGCCAGCAGCGTTAGCGGGGGCAGCCAAGAGACCCAGTACTTC. This gives the protein CASSVSGGSQETQYF.

Ten or more counts support this clonotype. This chain joins TRBV4-2 and TRBJ1-6; a weak D match, TRBD1 (6 bases). This CDR3 is built from 16 residues. Germline V lookup: CDR1 LGHNA, CDR2 YNFKEQ. The ends were cut back, 0 bases at V and 4 bases at J, with 10 bases in the middle. CDR3 in DNA: TGTGCCAGCAGCCAAGAGCAGGGGAGTTATAATTCACCCCTCCACTTT. It encodes CASSQEQGSYNSPLHF.

This clonotype turned up a few times. V and J are TRBV12-3 or TRBV12-4 and TRBJ2-5; weak D call: TRBD1 (6 bases). CDR3 length: 12 amino acids. V lost 7 bases and J lost 9, with 15 bases in between. This CDR3 reads CASTRTDRAQYF. The CDR3 DNA sequence: TGTGCCAGCACCCGGACAGACCGGGCCCAGTACTTC.

This clonotype has just one count. CDR3 protein: CSARGVQSYEQYF. Written as DNA, the CDR3 is TGCAGTGCTAGGGGTGTTCAATCCTACGAGCAGTACTTC. The J gene is TRBJ2-7, the V gene TRBV20-1, with D unresolved. CDR1 DFQATT and CDR2 SNEGSKA come from the germline V gene (reference sequence). The CDR3 loop spans 13 amino acids. Deletions cut 3 bases from V and 1 base from J, with 10 bases between.

CDR3 in amino acids: CASTRDRGYEQYF. Here the CDR3 DNA reads TGTGCCAGCACCCGGGACAGGGGTTACGAGCAGTACTTC. The chain has TRBV6-1 and TRBJ2-7, with TRBD1 matching 10 bases. The ends lost 7 bases at V and 4 bases at J; junction bases unmatched: 4. Germline CDR1 is MNHNS and CDR2 is SASEGT. The CDR3 is made up of 13 amino acids.

Only a few counts were recorded for this clonotype. The chain combines TRBV6-4 with TRBJ2-2; D possibly corresponds to TRBD2 (6 bases). The V gene's germline CDR1 is MRHNA and CDR2 SNTAGT. V was pared by 0 bases and J by 3 bases, with 11 bases between. The CDR3 has 16 amino acids. In nucleotides, the CDR3 is TGTGCCAGCAGTGACTCTGGCGGGACCTACACCGGGGAGCTGTTTTTT. Translated: CASSDSGGTYTGELFF.

In its sample, this clonotype was seen many times. The chain carries TRBV20-1 and TRBJ2-1, with D perhaps TRBD1 (6 bases). V was shortened by 7 bases and J by 7 bases, with 11 bases between the two germline ends. Germline CDR1 reads DFQATT; CDR2 reads SNEGSKA (reference sequence). The CDR3 is made up of 11 amino acids. The CDR3 nucleotides are TGCAGTGTCCCACAGGGAAATGAGCAGTTCTTC. This gives the protein CSVPQGNEQFF.

J is TRBJ1-2 and V is TRBV6-1; D is perhaps TRBD1 (5 bases). The germline CDR1 and CDR2 sequences are MNHNS and SASEGT. The V end lost 5 bases, the J end lost 3 bases, and 10 bases lay between the germline ends. The CDR3 extends over 13 amino acids. The CDR3 here is CASSQTEYYGYTF. The CDR3 DNA reads as TGTGCCAGCAGTCAGACAGAGTACTATGGCTACACCTTC.

This clonotype was detected only a few times. The chain couples TRBV7-8 to TRBJ2-5; the match to TRBD1 covers 7 bases. Trimming cost V 4 bases and J 4 bases; bases outside gene matches: 6. CDR1 is SGHVS, CDR2 FQNEAQ, per germline. The CDR3 contains 14 residues. CDR3 DNA: TGTGCCAGCAGCTCGAGGGACAGCCGAGAGACCCAGTACTTC. This codes for CASSSRDSRETQYF.

CDR3 loop: CASSRVAGVVRNEQFF. CDR3 nucleotides: TGTGCCAGTAGTCGAGTAGCGGGAGTTGTCCGCAATGAGCAGTTCTTC. The chain recombines TRBV19 with TRBJ2-1; 9 bases are shared with TRBD2. This CDR3 contains 16 residues. CDR1 is LNHDA, CDR2 SQIVND, per germline (reference sequence). The ends lost 5 bases at V and 6 bases at J; junction bases unmatched: 11.

The V call is TRBV4-3, the J call TRBJ2-7; no firm D call. V was pared by 0 bases and J by 0 bases, with 9 bases between. In germline, CDR1 is LGHNA, CDR2 YSLEER. This CDR3 contains 15 residues. The DNA for the CDR3 is TGCGCCAGCAGCCAAGATCGGATTAGCTCCTACGAGCAGTACTTC. The encoded protein is CASSQDRISSYEQYF.

The chain recombines TRBV4-2 with TRBJ2-3, with a weak D call TRBD2 (5 bases). Germline CDR1 and CDR2: LGHNA and YNFKEQ. V was cut by 2 bases and J by 2 bases, with 14 bases left in between. This CDR3 has 16 amino acids. Here the CDR3 DNA reads TGTGCCAGCAGCCAATATACTGGAGGATCCACAGATACGCAGTATTTT. Amino acid sequence: CASSQYTGGSTDTQYF.

The rearrangement joins TRBV20-1 to TRBJ1-4; TRBD1 aligns across 10 bases. Trimming removed 3 bases from V and 7 bases from J; junction bases left unmatched: 5. The germline V gene encodes CDR1 DFQATT and CDR2 SNEGSKA (reference sequence). The CDR3 has 14 residues. The DNA of the CDR3 is TGCAGTGCTAGCGACAGGGGGCGAGGTGAAAAACTGTTTTTT. Its protein is CSASDRGRGEKLFF.

This clonotype appeared many times. This chain connects TRBV6-1 to TRBJ1-2, with D possibly TRBD1 on 6 matching bases. The CDR3 totals 15 residues. V was shortened by 8 bases and J by 4 bases, with 20 bases between the two germline ends. Germline V gene sequence: CDR1 MNHNS, CDR2 SASEGT. In DNA form, the CDR3 reads TGTGCCAGCGCTTCAGGCGGACAGATTTTCTATGGCTACACCTTC. This encodes CASASGGQIFYGYTF.

This clonotype was observed a few times. This rearrangement joins TRBV29-1 to TRBJ1-5; TRBD1 is a possible D gene (5 bases). CDR3 length: 13 residues. The germline CDR1 and CDR2 sequences are SQVTM and ANQGSEA. Deletions cut 4 bases from V and 4 bases from J, with 11 bases between. CDR3 DNA sequence: TGCAGCGTTGGTCAGGGAGGTAATCAGCCCCAGCATTTT. Translating it yields CSVGQGGNQPQHF.

The chain uses TRBV20-1 and TRBJ2-1; 10 bases line up with TRBD2. Germline V lookup: CDR1 DFQATT, CDR2 SNEGSKA (reference sequence). Trimming at V came to 7 bases and at J to 6 bases, leaving 15 bases not matched to a gene. This CDR3 is 16 amino acids long. CDR3 in amino acids: CSGSPGTSDPGNEQFF. For the CDR3, the DNA is TGCAGTGGTTCCCCCGGGACTAGCGACCCAGGCAATGAGCAGTTCTTC.

This clonotype was found a few times. The chain is built from TRBV7-9 and TRBJ2-1; TRBD2 matches 10 bases. Trimming removed 5 bases from V and 1 base from J; junction bases left unmatched: 8. The CDR3 is 17 residues long. CDR1 is SEHNR, CDR2 FQNEAQ, per germline (reference sequence). This CDR3 is CASSLSSGRFSYNEQFF. The CDR3, as DNA: TGTGCCAGCAGCCTCAGTAGCGGGAGGTTTTCCTACAATGAGCAGTTCTTC. The full variable domain, with the rest looked up from reference TRBV7-9 and TRBJ2-1, is DTGVSQNPRHKITKRGQNVTFRCDPISEHNRLYWYRQTLGQGPEFLTYFQNEAQLEKSRLLSDRFSAERPKGSFSTLEIQRTEQGDSAMYLCASSLSSGRFSYNEQFFGPGTRLTVL.

This clonotype appeared a few times. The CDR3, as DNA: TGTGCCAGCAGTCTTCTGGGGTACGGGAACACTGAAGCTTTCTTT. This translates into CASSLLGYGNTEAFF. The chain uses TRBV6-1 and TRBJ1-1; the D is unclear. The CDR3 is 15 amino acids. Germline V gene data show CDR1 as MNHNS and CDR2 as SASEGT. The V end was cut by 5 bases, the J end by 1 base, with 14 bases between.

This clonotype turned up a few times. V usage is TRBV20-1 and J usage is TRBJ1-1; 8 bases align to TRBD1. This CDR3 spans 12 amino acids. Trimming took 1 base from V and 9 from J; bases not matched to a gene: 4. The germline gives CDR1 DFQATT, CDR2 SNEGSKA (reference sequence). The DNA for the CDR3 is TGCAGTGCTAGAGCGCAGGGGGCAAAAGCTTTCTTT. Protein sequence: CSARAQGAKAFF.

This chain uses TRBV10-1 with TRBJ2-2; D gene ambiguous. V lost 6 bases to trimming and J lost 6 bases, with 5 bases between them. The germline gives CDR1 WNHNN, CDR2 SYGVQD (reference sequence). CDR3 length: 11 residues. CDR3 in amino acids: CASRIPGELFF. CDR3 sequence (DNA): TGCGCCAGCAGGATCCCCGGGGAGCTGTTTTTT.

CDR3 in DNA: TGTGCCAGCAGTTTTTCGACAGATCTGGGCACTGAAGCTTTCTTT. This translates into CASSFSTDLGTEAFF. The chain couples TRBV27 to TRBJ1-1; weak D call: TRBD1 (5 bases). The CDR3 is made up of 15 amino acids. CDR1 MNHEY and CDR2 SMNVEV come from the germline V gene (reference sequence). V was pared by 3 bases and J by 4 bases, with 15 bases between.

This clonotype was counted a few times. The chain employs TRBV7-9 and TRBJ2-7; unclear D gene. Germline CDR1 SEHNR, CDR2 FQNEAQ (reference sequence). CDR3 length equals 15 residues. V lost 0 bases to trimming and J lost 2 bases, with 11 bases between them. CDR3 in DNA: TGTGCCAGCAGCTTAGCAGGTCACCCAACCTACGAGCAGTACTTC. Residues: CASSLAGHPTYEQYF.

Only a few counts were recorded for this clonotype. V gene TRBV10-3 combines with J gene TRBJ2-5; 10 bases are a match to TRBD2. Germline V gene data show CDR1 as ENHRY and CDR2 as SYGVKD. Germline trimming cut 10 bases from V and 2 bases from J; bases unmatched to any gene: 7. The CDR3 spans 14 residues. CDR3 sequence: CATAVAGGQETQYF. CDR3 bases: TGTGCCACCGCCGTAGCGGGAGGTCAAGAGACCCAGTACTTC.